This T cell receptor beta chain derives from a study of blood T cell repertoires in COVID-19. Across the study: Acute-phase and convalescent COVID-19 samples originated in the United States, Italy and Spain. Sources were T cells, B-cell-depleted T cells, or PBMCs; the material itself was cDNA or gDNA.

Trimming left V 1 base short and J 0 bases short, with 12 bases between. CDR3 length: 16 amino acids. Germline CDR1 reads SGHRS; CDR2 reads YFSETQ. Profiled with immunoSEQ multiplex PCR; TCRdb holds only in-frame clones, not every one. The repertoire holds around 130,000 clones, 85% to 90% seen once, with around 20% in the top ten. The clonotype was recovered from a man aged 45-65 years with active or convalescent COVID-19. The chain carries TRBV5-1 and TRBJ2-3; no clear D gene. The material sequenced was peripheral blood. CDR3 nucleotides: TGCGCCAGCAGCTTGCTTGGATCTAGTAGCACAGATACGCAGTATTTT. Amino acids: CASSLLGSSSTDTQYF.